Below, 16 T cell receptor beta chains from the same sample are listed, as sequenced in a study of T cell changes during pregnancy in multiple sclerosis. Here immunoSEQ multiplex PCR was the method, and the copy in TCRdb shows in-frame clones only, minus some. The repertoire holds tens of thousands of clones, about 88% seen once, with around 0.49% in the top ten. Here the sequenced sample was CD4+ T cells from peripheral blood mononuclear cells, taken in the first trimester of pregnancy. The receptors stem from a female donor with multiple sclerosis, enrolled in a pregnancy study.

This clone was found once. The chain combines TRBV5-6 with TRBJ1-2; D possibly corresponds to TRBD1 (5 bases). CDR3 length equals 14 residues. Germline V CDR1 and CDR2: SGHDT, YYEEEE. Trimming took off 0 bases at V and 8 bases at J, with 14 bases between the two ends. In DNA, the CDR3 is TGTGCCAGCAGCTTGGCCCTCAGGAGACAGGGCTACACCTTC. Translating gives CASSLALRRQGYTF.

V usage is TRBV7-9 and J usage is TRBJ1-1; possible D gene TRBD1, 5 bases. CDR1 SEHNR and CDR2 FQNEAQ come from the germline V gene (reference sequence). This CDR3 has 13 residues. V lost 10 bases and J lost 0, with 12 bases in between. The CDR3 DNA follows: TGTGCCATCGAGGCAGGGATGAACACTGAAGCTTTCTTT. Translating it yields CAIEAGMNTEAFF. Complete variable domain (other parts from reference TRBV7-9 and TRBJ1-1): DTGVSQNPRHKITKRGQNVTFRCDPISEHNRLYWYRQTLGQGPEFLTYFQNEAQLEKSRLLSDRFSAERPKGSFSTLEIQRTEQGDSAMYLCAIEAGMNTEAFFGQGTRLTVV.

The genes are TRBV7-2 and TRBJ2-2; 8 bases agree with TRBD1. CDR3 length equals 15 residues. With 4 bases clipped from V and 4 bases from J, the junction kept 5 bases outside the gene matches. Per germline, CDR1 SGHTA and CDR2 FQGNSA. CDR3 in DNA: TGTGCCAGCAGCTCCGGACAGGGACCCACCGGGGAGCTGTTTTTT. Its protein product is CASSSGQGPTGELFF.

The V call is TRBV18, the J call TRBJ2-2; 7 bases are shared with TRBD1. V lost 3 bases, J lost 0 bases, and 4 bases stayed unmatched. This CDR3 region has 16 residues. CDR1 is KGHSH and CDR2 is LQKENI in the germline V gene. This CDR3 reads CASSPTDRTNTGELFF. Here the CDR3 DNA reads TGTGCCAGCTCACCCACGGACAGGACGAACACCGGGGAGCTGTTTTTT.

The CDR3 bases are TGTGCCAGTAGCATGTCGTTACTAGCGGGAGTCTCCGCGGATGAGCAGTTCTTC. Protein: CASSMSLLAGVSADEQFF. The J gene is TRBJ2-1, the V gene TRBV19, with 11 nucleotides matching TRBD2. The germline CDR1 and CDR2 sequences are LNHDA and SQIVND (reference sequence). V lost 6 bases and J lost 8; bases outside the gene matches: 18. The CDR3 is 18 amino acids.

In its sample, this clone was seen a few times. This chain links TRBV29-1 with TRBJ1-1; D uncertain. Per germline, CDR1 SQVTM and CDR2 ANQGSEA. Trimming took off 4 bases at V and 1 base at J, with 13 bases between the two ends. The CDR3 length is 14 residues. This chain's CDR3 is CSVGRESKNTEAFF. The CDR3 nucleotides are TGCAGCGTTGGAAGGGAGTCGAAGAACACTGAAGCTTTCTTT.

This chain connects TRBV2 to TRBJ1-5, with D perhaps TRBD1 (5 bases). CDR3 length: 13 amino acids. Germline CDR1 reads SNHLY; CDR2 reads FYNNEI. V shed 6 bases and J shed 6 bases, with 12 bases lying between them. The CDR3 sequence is CASRNQGGQPQHF. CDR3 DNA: TGTGCCAGCAGGAACCAGGGCGGTCAGCCCCAGCATTTT.

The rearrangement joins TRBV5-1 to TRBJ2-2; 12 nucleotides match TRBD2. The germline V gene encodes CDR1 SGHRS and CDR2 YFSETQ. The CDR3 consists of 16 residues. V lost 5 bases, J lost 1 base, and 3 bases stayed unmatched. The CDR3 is CASRGGLAGNTGELFF. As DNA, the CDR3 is TGCGCCAGCAGAGGGGGACTAGCGGGGAACACCGGGGAGCTGTTTTTT.

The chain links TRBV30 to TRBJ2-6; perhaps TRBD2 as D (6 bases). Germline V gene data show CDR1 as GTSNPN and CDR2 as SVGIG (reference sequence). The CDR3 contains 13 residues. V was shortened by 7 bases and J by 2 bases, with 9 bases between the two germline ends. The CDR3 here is CASTGAGANVLTF. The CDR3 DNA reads TGTGCCTCCACGGGGGCTGGGGCCAACGTCCTGACTTTC.

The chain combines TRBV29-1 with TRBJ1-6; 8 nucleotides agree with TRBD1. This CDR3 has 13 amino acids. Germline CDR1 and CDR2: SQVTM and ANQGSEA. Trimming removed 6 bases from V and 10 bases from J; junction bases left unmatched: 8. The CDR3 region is CSVADRVESPLHF. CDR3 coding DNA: TGCAGCGTCGCGGACAGGGTTGAGTCACCCCTCCACTTT.

The chain's CDR3 is CASSQPGTSTDTQYF. The DNA of the CDR3 is TGCGCCAGCAGCCAACCGGGAACTAGCACAGATACGCAGTATTTT. This chain joins TRBV4-1 and TRBJ2-3, with D maybe TRBD2 (5 bases). The CDR3 length is 15 residues. Germline CDR1 and CDR2: MGHRA and YSYEKL. Trimming removed 2 bases at V and 0 bases at J, with 9 bases between.

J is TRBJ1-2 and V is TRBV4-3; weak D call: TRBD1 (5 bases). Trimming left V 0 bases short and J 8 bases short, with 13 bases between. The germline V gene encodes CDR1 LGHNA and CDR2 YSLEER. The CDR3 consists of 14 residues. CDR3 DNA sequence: TGCGCCAGCAGCCAAGACCGGGGGTTACACGGCTACACCTTC. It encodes CASSQDRGLHGYTF.

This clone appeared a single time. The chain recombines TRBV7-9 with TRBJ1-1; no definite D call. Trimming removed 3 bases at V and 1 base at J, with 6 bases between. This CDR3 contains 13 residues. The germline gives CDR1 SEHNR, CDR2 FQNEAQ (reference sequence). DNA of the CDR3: TGTGCCAGCAGCTTCACAGAGAACACTGAAGCTTTCTTT. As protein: CASSFTENTEAFF. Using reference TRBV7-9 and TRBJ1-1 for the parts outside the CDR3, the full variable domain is DTGVSQNPRHKITKRGQNVTFRCDPISEHNRLYWYRQTLGQGPEFLTYFQNEAQLEKSRLLSDRFSAERPKGSFSTLEIQRTEQGDSAMYLCASSFTENTEAFFGQGTRLTVV.

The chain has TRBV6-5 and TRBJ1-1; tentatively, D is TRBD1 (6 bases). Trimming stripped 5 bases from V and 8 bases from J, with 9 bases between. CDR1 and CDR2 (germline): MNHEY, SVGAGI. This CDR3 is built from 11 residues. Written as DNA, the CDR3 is TGTGCCAGCAGTAGAGACAGGGAAGCTTTCTTT. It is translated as CASSRDREAFF.

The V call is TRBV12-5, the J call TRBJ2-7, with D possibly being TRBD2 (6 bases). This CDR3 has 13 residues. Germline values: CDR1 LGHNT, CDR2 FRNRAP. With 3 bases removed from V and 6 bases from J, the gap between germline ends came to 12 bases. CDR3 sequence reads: CASGFLRGGEQYF. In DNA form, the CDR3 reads TGTGCTAGTGGTTTTCTTAGGGGAGGCGAGCAGTACTTC.

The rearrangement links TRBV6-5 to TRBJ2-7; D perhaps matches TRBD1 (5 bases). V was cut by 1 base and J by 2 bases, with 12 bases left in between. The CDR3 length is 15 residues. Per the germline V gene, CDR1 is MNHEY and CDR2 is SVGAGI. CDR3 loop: CASSYFKETAYEQYF. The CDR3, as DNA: TGTGCCAGCAGTTACTTTAAGGAGACAGCCTACGAGCAGTACTTC.